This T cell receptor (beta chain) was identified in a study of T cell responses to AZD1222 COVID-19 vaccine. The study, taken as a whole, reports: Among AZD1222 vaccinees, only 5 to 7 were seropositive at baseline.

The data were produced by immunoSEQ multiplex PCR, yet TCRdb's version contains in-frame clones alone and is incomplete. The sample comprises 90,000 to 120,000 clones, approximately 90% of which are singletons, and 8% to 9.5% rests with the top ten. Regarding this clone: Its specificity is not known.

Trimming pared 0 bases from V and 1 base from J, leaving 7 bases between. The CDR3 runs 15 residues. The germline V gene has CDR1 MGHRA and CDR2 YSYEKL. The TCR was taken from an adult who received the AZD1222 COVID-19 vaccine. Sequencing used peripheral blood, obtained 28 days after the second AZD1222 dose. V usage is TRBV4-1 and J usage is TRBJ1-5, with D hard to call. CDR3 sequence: CASSQDWGSNQPQHF. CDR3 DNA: TGCGCCAGCAGCCAAGATTGGGGAAGCAATCAGCCCCAGCATTTT.